The 15 T cell receptor beta chains below come from one sample, sequenced in a study of T-cell reconstitution after alpha-beta-depleted transplantation in children. Library preparation (for TCRbeta) was performed with unique molecular identifiers. MiXCR, run by TCRdb on the PCR reads, gives a single entry per CDR3 protein. The repertoire holds over 45,000 distinct CDR3 sequences, with around 9% as singletons. The sequenced sample was PBMCs, mostly from graft donor cells, obtained 60 days after TCRalphabeta/CD19-depleted stem cell transplant. Receptors originate from a male patient under 10 years old who had a stem cell transplant for chronic granulomatous disease, so the T cells may come from the graft donor.

This chain uses TRBV27 with TRBJ1-5, with D possibly matching TRBD1 (5 bases). Trimming removed 0 bases at V and 7 bases at J, with 16 bases between. The CDR3 spans 16 residues. CDR1 is MNHEY and CDR2 is SMNVEV in the germline V gene (reference sequence). The CDR3 coding sequence is TGTGCCAGCAGTTTATCCTTCGCAGGGTCAAAACAGCCCCAGCATTTT. Translated: CASSLSFAGSKQPQHF.

The chain recombines TRBV11-2 with TRBJ2-3; TRBD1 aligns across 9 bases. Germline CDR1 SGHAT, CDR2 FQNNGV. Germline trimming cut 5 bases from V and 4 bases from J; bases unmatched to any gene: 10. The CDR3 has 16 residues. CDR3 region: CASSQHRGRLSDTQYF. DNA for the CDR3: TGTGCCAGCAGCCAACACAGGGGGCGTCTATCAGATACGCAGTATTTT.

This clonotype was seen many times. V and J are TRBV11-2 and TRBJ2-1; 8 bases fit TRBD2. The ends lost 3 bases at V and 7 bases at J; junction bases unmatched: 20. This CDR3 region has 19 residues. Germline assignment: CDR1 SGHAT and CDR2 FQNNGV. The CDR3 here is CASSLGPGLVIETRNEQFF. The CDR3 coding sequence is TGTGCCAGCAGCTTGGGACCGGGACTAGTAATAGAGACGCGGAATGAGCAGTTCTTC.

This clonotype came up a few times. The rearrangement joins TRBV7-9 to TRBJ1-5, with TRBD1 identical over 10 bases. The trim removed 5 bases at V and 2 bases at J, leaving 3 bases unmatched. Per germline, CDR1 SEHNR and CDR2 FQNEAQ (reference sequence). The CDR3 consists of 15 residues. Here the CDR3 reads CASSPGTGGNQPQHF. The CDR3 DNA sequence: TGTGCCAGCAGCCCGGGGACAGGGGGCAATCAGCCCCAGCATTTT.

This clonotype appeared many times. The V call is TRBV25-1, the J call TRBJ1-5; the D is unclear. Germline CDR1 reads MGHDK; CDR2 reads SYGVNS. This CDR3 is 14 amino acids long. Between the trimmed V and J ends, which lost 5 bases and 5 bases, there was a span of 13 bases. Written as DNA, the CDR3 is TGTGCCAGCAGTTCCAGGAGAGGGCATCAGCCCCAGCATTTT. Translation: CASSSRRGHQPQHF.

In this sample, this clonotype turned up many times. The rearrangement joins TRBV27 to TRBJ2-7, with no clear D. The length of the CDR3 is 12 residues. V lost 5 bases, J lost 4 bases, and 9 bases lay in between. Per germline, CDR1 MNHEY and CDR2 SMNVEV (reference sequence). CDR3 in amino acids: CASSQHGYEQYF. The CDR3 region has the DNA TGTGCCAGCAGTCAACATGGGTACGAGCAGTACTTC.

This chain uses TRBV15 with TRBJ2-1; 10 bases fit TRBD2. The CDR3 has 17 amino acids. Per germline, CDR1 LNHNV and CDR2 YYDKDF (reference sequence). Trimming removed 3 bases from V and 6 bases from J; junction bases left unmatched: 11. This CDR3 is CATSRDGSGRASNEQFF. In DNA form, the CDR3 reads TGTGCCACCAGCAGGGATGGGAGCGGGAGGGCCTCCAATGAGCAGTTCTTC. Full variable domain (outside the CDR3, taken from reference TRBV15 and TRBJ2-1): DAMVIQNPRYQVTQFGKPVTLSCSQTLNHNVMYWYQQKSSQAPKLLFHYYDKDFNNEADTPDNFQSRRPNTSFCFLDIRSPGLGDTAMYLCATSRDGSGRASNEQFFGPGTRLTVL.

In this sample, this clonotype turned up many times. The rearrangement links TRBV7-3 to TRBJ2-2; D possibly corresponds to TRBD2 (5 bases). Trimming cost V 5 bases and J 5 bases, with 21 bases left between them. The germline CDR1 and CDR2 sequences are SGHTA and FQGTGA. The CDR3 consists of 17 residues. CDR3 DNA sequence: TGTGCCAGCAGCCCCCGACTCGGCGGGTCAAATACCGGGGAGCTGTTTTTT. Amino acids: CASSPRLGGSNTGELFF. The full variable domain, with the rest looked up from reference TRBV7-3 and TRBJ2-2, is GAGVSQTPSNKVTEKGKYVELRCDPISGHTALYWYRQSLGQGPEFLIYFQGTGAADDSGLPNDRFFAVRPEGSVSTLKIQRTERGDSAVYLCASSPRLGGSNTGELFFGEGSRLTVL.

On this clonotype itself: Because the CDR3's place on the DNA is in doubt, the DNA is left out and the CDR3 is given as listed by TCRdb. This rearrangement joins TRBV11-1 to TRBJ2-1; TRBD2 is taken as the D call from the table, unchecked against the DNA. Looked up from germline, CDR1 is SGHAT and CDR2 is FQDESV (reference sequence). The CDR3 is made up of 21 amino acids, end residues included. The CDR3 loop reads CASSFYICSASQLAGGDEQFF.

This clonotype was seen ten or more times. The chain recombines TRBV20-1 with TRBJ1-1, with D uncertain. Germline V gene data show CDR1 as DFQATT and CDR2 as SNEGSKA (reference sequence). Trimming shortened V by 4 bases and J by 6 bases, and 18 bases separated the two germline ends. The CDR3 is 14 amino acids. DNA for the CDR3: TGCAGTGCTATAATTCCGAGGGCAAGGGCTGAAGCTTTCTTT. Its translation: CSAIIPRARAEAFF.

This clonotype was counted many times. The gene calls are TRBV20-1 and TRBJ2-7; 8 bases fit TRBD1. The CDR3 is 13 amino acids. Germline trimming cut 6 bases from V and 2 bases from J; bases unmatched to any gene: 6. The germline V gene has CDR1 DFQATT and CDR2 SNEGSKA (reference sequence). The CDR3 bases are TGCAGTGCGACCTCAGGGGGCCCCTACGAGCAGTACTTC. Translating it yields CSATSGGPYEQYF.

This clonotype was recorded once. A much larger clone differs from this one at a single base, so this may be a read error. The V call is TRBV5-1, the J call TRBJ2-3; D is unclear. Germline CDR1 reads SGHRS; CDR2 reads YFSETQ. CDR3 length: 12 residues. The CDR3 DNA is TGCGCCAGCAGCTCGGGCACAGATACGAAGTATTTT. Translated, it gives CASSSGTDTKYF.

This clonotype was recorded at least ten times. The gene calls are TRBV7-2 and TRBJ2-1; D is uncertain. Germline loops: CDR1 SGHTA, CDR2 FQGNSA. CDR3 length: 15 amino acids. Deletions cut 2 bases from V and 0 bases from J, with 8 bases between. The CDR3 sequence is CASSLHYPSYNEQFF. The CDR3 DNA sequence: TGTGCCAGCAGCTTACACTACCCCTCCTACAATGAGCAGTTCTTC.

The chain links TRBV7-9 to TRBJ2-5; 9 nucleotides line up with TRBD1. Germline V lookup: CDR1 SEHNR, CDR2 FQNEAQ (reference sequence). Unmatched junction bases numbered 6, after V lost 7 bases and J lost 3 bases. This CDR3 is built from 14 residues. The CDR3 sequence is CASTKQGAKETQYF. For the CDR3, the DNA is TGTGCCAGCACCAAACAGGGGGCGAAAGAGACCCAGTACTTC.

In DNA form, the CDR3 reads TGCGCCAGCAGCTTAAGGTCGGCTAATGAAAAACTGTTTTTT. Encoded protein: CASSLRSANEKLFF. The V gene is TRBV5-1, the J gene TRBJ1-4; D not resolved. Germline V lookup: CDR1 SGHRS, CDR2 YFSETQ. With 2 bases removed from V and 3 bases from J, the gap between germline ends came to 8 bases. This CDR3 spans 14 amino acids.